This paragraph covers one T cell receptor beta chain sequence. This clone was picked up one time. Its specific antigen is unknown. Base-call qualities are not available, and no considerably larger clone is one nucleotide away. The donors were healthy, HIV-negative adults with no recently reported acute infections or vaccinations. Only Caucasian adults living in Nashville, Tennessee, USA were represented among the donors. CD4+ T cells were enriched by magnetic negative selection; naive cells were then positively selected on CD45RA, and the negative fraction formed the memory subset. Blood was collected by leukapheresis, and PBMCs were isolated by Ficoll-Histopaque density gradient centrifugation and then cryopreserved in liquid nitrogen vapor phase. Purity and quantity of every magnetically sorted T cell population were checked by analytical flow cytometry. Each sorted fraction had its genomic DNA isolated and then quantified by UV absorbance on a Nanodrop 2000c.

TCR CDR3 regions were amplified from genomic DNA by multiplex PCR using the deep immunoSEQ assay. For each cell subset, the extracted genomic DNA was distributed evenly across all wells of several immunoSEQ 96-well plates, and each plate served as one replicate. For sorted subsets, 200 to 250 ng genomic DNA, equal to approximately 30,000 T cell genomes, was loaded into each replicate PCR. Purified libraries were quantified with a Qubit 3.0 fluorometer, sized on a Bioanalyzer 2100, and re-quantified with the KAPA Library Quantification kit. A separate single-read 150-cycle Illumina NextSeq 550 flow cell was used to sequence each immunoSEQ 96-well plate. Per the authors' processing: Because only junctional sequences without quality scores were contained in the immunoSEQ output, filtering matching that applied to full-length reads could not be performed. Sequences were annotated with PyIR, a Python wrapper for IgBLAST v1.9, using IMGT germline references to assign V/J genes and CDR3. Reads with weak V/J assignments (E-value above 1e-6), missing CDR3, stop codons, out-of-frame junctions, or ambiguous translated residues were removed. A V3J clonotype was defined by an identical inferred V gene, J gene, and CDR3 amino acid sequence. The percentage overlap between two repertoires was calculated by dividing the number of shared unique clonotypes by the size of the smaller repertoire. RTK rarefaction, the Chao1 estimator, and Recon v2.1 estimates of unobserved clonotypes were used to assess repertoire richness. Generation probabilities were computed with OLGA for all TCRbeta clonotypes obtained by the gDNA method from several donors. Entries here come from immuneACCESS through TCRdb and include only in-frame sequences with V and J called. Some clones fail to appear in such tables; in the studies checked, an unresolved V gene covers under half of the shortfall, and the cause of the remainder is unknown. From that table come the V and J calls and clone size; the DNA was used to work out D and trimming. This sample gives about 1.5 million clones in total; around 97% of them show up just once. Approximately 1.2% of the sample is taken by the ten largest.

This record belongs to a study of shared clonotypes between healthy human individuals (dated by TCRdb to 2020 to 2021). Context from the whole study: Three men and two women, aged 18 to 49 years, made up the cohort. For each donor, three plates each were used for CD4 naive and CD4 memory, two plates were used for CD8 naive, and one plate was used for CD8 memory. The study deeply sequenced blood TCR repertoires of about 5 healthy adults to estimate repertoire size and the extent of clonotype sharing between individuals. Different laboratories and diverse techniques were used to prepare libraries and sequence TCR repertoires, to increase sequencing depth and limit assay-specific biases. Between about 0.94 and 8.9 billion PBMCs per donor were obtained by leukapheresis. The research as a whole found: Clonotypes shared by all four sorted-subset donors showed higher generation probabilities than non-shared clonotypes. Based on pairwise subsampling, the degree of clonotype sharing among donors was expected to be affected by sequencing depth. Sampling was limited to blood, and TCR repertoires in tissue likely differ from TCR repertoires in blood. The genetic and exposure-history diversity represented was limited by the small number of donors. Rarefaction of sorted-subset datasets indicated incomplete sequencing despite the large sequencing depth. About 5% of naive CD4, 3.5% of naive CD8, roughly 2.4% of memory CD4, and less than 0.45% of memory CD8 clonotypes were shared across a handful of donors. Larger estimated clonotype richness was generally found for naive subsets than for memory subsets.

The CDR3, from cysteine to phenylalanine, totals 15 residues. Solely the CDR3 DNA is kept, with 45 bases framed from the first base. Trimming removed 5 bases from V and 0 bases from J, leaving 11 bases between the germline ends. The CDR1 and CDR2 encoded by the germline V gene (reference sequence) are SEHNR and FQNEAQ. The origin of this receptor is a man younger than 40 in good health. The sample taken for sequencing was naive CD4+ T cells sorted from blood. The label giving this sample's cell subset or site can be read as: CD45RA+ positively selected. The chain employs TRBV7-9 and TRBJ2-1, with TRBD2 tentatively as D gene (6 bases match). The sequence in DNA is TGTGCCAGCAGCCCCGGGACTGCCTCCTACAATGAGCAGTTCTTC. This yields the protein CASSPGTASYNEQFF.